The 14 T cell receptor beta chains listed next were all sequenced from one sample in a study. TCRdb fed the RT-PCR reads into MiXCR, producing one record per CDR3 protein. This sample has around 700,000 distinct CDR3 sequences; over 12% occur once, and the top ten carry about 3.9%. Sequencing input: memory CD4+ T cells from blood. Receptors were obtained from a female donor in good health, serving as a healthy control.

The chain couples TRBV7-4 to TRBJ2-7, with D maybe TRBD2 (5 bases). Germline V gene sequence: CDR1 SGHVT, CDR2 SQSDAQ. This CDR3 contains 12 residues. V lost 10 bases to trimming and J lost 0 bases, with 10 bases between them. The CDR3 DNA sequence: TGTGCCACCCGGGGTTTCTCCTACGAGCAGTACTTC. Its protein product is CATRGFSYEQYF.

This clonotype was found many times. The chain has TRBV12-3 or TRBV12-4 and TRBJ1-2, with 8 bases fitting TRBD1. The CDR3 has 14 amino acids. V lost 9 bases to trimming and J lost 7 bases; unmatched junction nucleotides: 13. This CDR3 reads CASSAGQAPLGYTF. In nucleotides, the CDR3 is TGTGCCAGTTCCGCGGGACAGGCGCCACTTGGCTACACCTTC.

This chain links TRBV7-9 with TRBJ1-1; D unclear. V was trimmed by 5 bases and J by 4 bases, leaving 14 bases between them. The CDR3 has 14 residues. Germline assignment: CDR1 SEHNR and CDR2 FQNEAQ (reference sequence). CDR3 in DNA: TGTGCCAGCAGCCTCATGACCGGGAGCACTGAAGCTTTCTTT. Translated: CASSLMTGSTEAFF. The entire variable domain, with the rest obtained from reference TRBV7-9 and TRBJ1-1, is as follows: DTGVSQNPRHKITKRGQNVTFRCDPISEHNRLYWYRQTLGQGPEFLTYFQNEAQLEKSRLLSDRFSAERPKGSFSTLEIQRTEQGDSAMYLCASSLMTGSTEAFFGQGTRLTVV.

At least ten counts were recorded for this clonotype. The CDR3 sequence: CSARDRRGWGNEQFF. The CDR3 DNA sequence: TGCAGTGCTAGAGATCGGAGGGGCTGGGGAAATGAGCAGTTCTTC. The V call is TRBV20-1, the J call TRBJ2-1; D might be TRBD2 (6 bases). The length of the CDR3 is 15 residues. The ends were cut back, 0 bases at V and 7 bases at J, with 16 bases in the middle. The germline gives CDR1 DFQATT, CDR2 SNEGSKA (reference sequence).

This chain connects TRBV7-8 to TRBJ2-1; TRBD2 matches at 9 bases. V lost 0 bases to trimming and J lost 10 bases; unmatched junction nucleotides: 10. The germline V gene encodes CDR1 SGHVS and CDR2 FQNEAQ. This CDR3 has 16 amino acids. CDR3 coding DNA: TGTGCCAGCAGCTTAGCTCGCGGGAGGGCCCGCGGGGAGCAGTTCTTC. Translated: CASSLARGRARGEQFF.

This clonotype was observed a few times. This chain links TRBV7-9 with TRBJ1-1; maybe TRBD1 (6 bases). From germline, CDR1 is SEHNR and CDR2 FQNEAQ (reference sequence). Deletions cut 5 bases from V and 4 bases from J, with 20 bases between. The CDR3 consists of 16 residues. The CDR3 loop is CASSPMRGGAGTEAFF. In nucleotides, the CDR3 is TGTGCCAGCAGCCCTATGCGGGGGGGCGCGGGCACTGAAGCTTTCTTT.

This clonotype was seen at least ten times. V usage is TRBV29-1 and J usage is TRBJ2-3, with D hard to call. The germline gives CDR1 SQVTM, CDR2 ANQGSEA. Between the trimmed V and J ends, which lost 7 bases and 2 bases, there was a span of 10 bases. The CDR3 has 12 residues. CDR3: CSAEKVTDTQYF. The DNA for the CDR3 is TGCAGCGCAGAGAAGGTCACAGATACGCAGTATTTT.

The gene calls are TRBV7-9 and TRBJ2-7; perhaps TRBD2 as D (5 bases). The V gene lost 0 bases and the J gene lost 6 bases, with 15 bases spanning the gap. Germline V gene sequence: CDR1 SEHNR, CDR2 FQNEAQ (reference sequence). The CDR3 sequence is 15 residues long. DNA of the CDR3: TGTGCCAGCAGCTTAGCCGGGGATTGGCAAATCGAGCAGTACTTC. It yields the protein CASSLAGDWQIEQYF.

The chain carries TRBV20-1 and TRBJ2-1; D unresolved. The CDR3 contains 12 residues. Between the trimmed V and J ends, which lost 6 bases and 8 bases, there was a span of 14 bases. CDR1 DFQATT and CDR2 SNEGSKA come from the germline V gene (reference sequence). The CDR3 loop reads CSASPVFDEQFF. The CDR3 region has the DNA TGCAGTGCCAGCCCCGTTTTCGATGAGCAGTTCTTC.

This clonotype was seen repeatedly, ten times or more. V and J are TRBV6-5 and TRBJ2-2; D ambiguous. There are 14 residues in the CDR3. CDR1 and CDR2 from the germline V gene are MNHEY and SVGAGI. The ends were cut back, 0 bases at V and 5 bases at J, with 7 bases in the middle. CDR3 DNA: TGTGCCAGCAGTTACTCGCACGTTACCGGGGAGCTGTTTTTT. Its protein product is CASSYSHVTGELFF.

This clonotype occurred a few times. The chain carries TRBV20-1 and TRBJ1-1; D is perhaps TRBD1 (5 bases). The CDR3 runs 14 residues. Germline V CDR1 and CDR2: DFQATT, SNEGSKA (reference sequence). Trimming removed 6 bases at V and 1 base at J, with 15 bases between. CDR3 sequence (DNA): TGCAGTGCCGAATCGGACGGGACGAACACTGAAGCTTTCTTT. It codes for CSAESDGTNTEAFF.

The chain links TRBV9 to TRBJ2-2, with TRBD2 matching 12 bases. The J segment lost 7 bases and the V segment lost 2 bases, leaving 3 bases of the junction unmatched. Germline V gene data show CDR1 as SGDLS and CDR2 as YYNGEE. The CDR3 runs to 15 residues. CDR3 sequence (DNA): TGTGCCAGCAGCGTGACTAGCGGGGGTTTCGGGGAGCTGTTTTTT. This translates into CASSVTSGGFGELFF.

This clonotype was seen at least ten times. This chain uses TRBV6-5 with TRBJ1-4; 7 bases are shared with TRBD1. CDR1 and CDR2 from the germline V gene are MNHEY and SVGAGI. The CDR3 is 14 amino acids. V lost 11 bases, J lost 6 bases, and 12 bases stayed unmatched. CDR3 nucleotide sequence: TGTGCCGCAGGCCGACAGGGTCGAGATGAAAAACTGTTTTTT. Its protein is CAAGRQGRDEKLFF.

This clonotype was observed a handful of times. The chain has TRBV10-3 and TRBJ1-4; D not certain. V shed 4 bases and J shed 10 bases, with 10 bases lying between them. CDR1 and CDR2 (germline): ENHRY, SYGVKD. The CDR3 contains 12 residues. CDR3 sequence reads: CAISAEYGKLFF. As DNA, the CDR3 is TGTGCCATCAGTGCCGAATATGGAAAACTGTTTTTT.